The 3 T cell receptor beta chains below come from one sample, sequenced in a study of T-cell memory formation after mild COVID-19. TCRdb reanalysed the 5' RACE reads using MiXCR and keeps one entry per CDR3 protein. The top ten hold 20% to 25% of the sample, which has 350,000 to 550,000 distinct CDR3 sequences, 15% to 20% seen once. The material sequenced was PBMCs or a T cell subset sorted from them (not recorded which). All receptors come from a man between 18 and 35 years old who had mild COVID-19 (a few samples of this study predate the infection). Cell type and time point are not known.

This clonotype was observed a few times. The genes are TRBV6-8 and TRBJ2-3; TRBD1 agrees at 10 bases. This CDR3 is 20 amino acids long. Germline assignment: CDR1 MNHGY and CDR2 SAAAGT. Trimming cost V 7 bases and J 0 bases; bases outside gene matches: 19. CDR3 DNA: TGTGCCAGCACCATCGCCGGGACAGGGGTTGTGAGGGGTAGCACAGATACGCAGTATTTT. Protein product: CASTIAGTGVVRGSTDTQYF.

This chain uses TRBV9 with TRBJ2-1; 10 nucleotides align to TRBD2. The CDR3 is made up of 17 amino acids. The germline V gene has CDR1 SGDLS and CDR2 YYNGEE. V lost 0 bases to trimming and J lost 7 bases; unmatched junction nucleotides: 10. DNA for the CDR3: TGTGCCAGCAGCGTAGCCCCTAGCGGGGGCCCCGAGAATGAGCAGTTCTTC. Amino acids: CASSVAPSGGPENEQFF.

This clonotype was observed a few times. The J gene is TRBJ2-5, the V gene TRBV29-1, with 9 bases that match TRBD2. The J segment lost 2 bases and the V segment lost 3 bases, leaving 7 bases of the junction unmatched. This CDR3 region has 15 residues. From germline, CDR1 is SQVTM and CDR2 ANQGSEA. CDR3 nucleotides: TGCAGCGTTGAGCGGGGGGGCCGGGTACAAGAGACCCAGTACTTC. It encodes CSVERGGRVQETQYF. Filled out from reference TRBV29-1 and TRBJ2-5, the complete variable domain reads SAVISQKPSRDICQRGTSLTIQCQVDSQVTMMFWYRQQPGQSLTLIATANQGSEATYESGFVIDKFPISRPNLTFSTLTVSNMSPEDSSIYLCSVERGGRVQETQYFGPGTRLLVL.